Presented here are 13 T cell receptor beta chains from one specimen sequenced in a study of blood T cell repertoires in COVID-19. Sequencing used immunoSEQ multiplex PCR; TCRdb keeps in-frame clones, though not all of them. The sample carries fewer than 300,000 clones, around 90% recorded once. The sample comprised PBMCs or T cells enriched from blood (not recorded which). These receptors came from a woman aged 25 to 39 who had recovered from COVID-19.

This chain joins TRBV10-2 and TRBJ1-2, with 7 bases identical to TRBD1. The CDR3 runs to 14 residues. Germline CDR1 reads WSHSY; CDR2 reads SAAADI. V gave up 1 base and J gave up 6 bases; unmatched junction bases: 5. CDR3 in amino acids: CASSEFHRGHGYTF. The CDR3 DNA follows: TGCGCCAGCAGTGAGTTTCACAGGGGTCATGGCTACACCTTC.

This chain links TRBV28 with TRBJ2-7; tentative D call: TRBD2 (5 bases). Germline CDR1 is MDHEN and CDR2 is SYDVKM. V gave up 5 bases and J gave up 3 bases, with 20 bases separating them. This CDR3 is built from 16 residues. The CDR3 sequence is CASSAPPSGEGYEQYF. The CDR3 DNA reads TGTGCCAGCAGTGCTCCCCCGAGCGGTGAAGGCTACGAGCAGTACTTC.

The CDR3 nucleotides read TGTGCCAGCAAGTTAGGGAGCGAGCAGTACTTC. Its translation: CASKLGSEQYF. The chain carries TRBV2 and TRBJ2-7; a possible D gene is TRBD2 (5 bases). V shed 7 bases and J shed 6 bases, with 10 bases lying between them. CDR1 and CDR2 from the germline V gene are SNHLY and FYNNEI. The CDR3 is 11 amino acids. Based on the CDR3 plus reference TRBV2 and TRBJ2-7, the full variable domain is EPEVTQTPSHQVTQMGQEVILRCVPISNHLYFYWYRQILGQKVEFLVSFYNNEISEKSEIFDDQFSVERPDGSNFTLKIRSTKLEDSAMYFCASKLGSEQYFGPGTRLTVT.

About this clone itself: This sample includes further DNA sequences coding for the same CDR3. V is TRBV28 and J is TRBJ2-4, with D perhaps TRBD2 (5 bases). V was cut by 6 bases and J by 0 bases, with 12 bases left in between. The CDR3 runs to 15 residues. Germline CDR1 is MDHEN and CDR2 is SYDVKM. The CDR3 sequence is CASSPPGVAKNIQYF. CDR3 nucleotides: TGTGCCAGCAGCCCACCCGGGGTAGCCAAAAACATTCAGTACTTC.

The chain uses TRBV20-1 and TRBJ2-1; D is possibly TRBD2 (5 bases). V shed 3 bases and J shed 0 bases, with 9 bases lying between them. The CDR3 consists of 14 residues. Germline assignment: CDR1 DFQATT and CDR2 SNEGSKA (reference sequence). The CDR3 loop reads CSASGGSSYNEQFF. Written as DNA, the CDR3 is TGCAGTGCTAGTGGTGGGAGCTCCTACAATGAGCAGTTCTTC.

This clone was recorded a few times. The CDR3 bases are TGTGCCACCAGTGTTTCCAGCGCTCTCTACAATGAGCAGTTCTTC. Its protein is CATSVSSALYNEQFF. This chain links TRBV24-1 with TRBJ2-1; D call uncertain. The CDR3 consists of 15 residues. Germline V lookup: CDR1 KGHDR, CDR2 SFDVKD. V was trimmed by 5 bases and J by 3 bases, leaving 13 bases between them.

This clone was detected once. The rearrangement links TRBV7-2 to TRBJ2-7, with D tentatively TRBD2 (5 bases). V lost 2 bases and J 0 bases, leaving 11 bases between the germline ends. The germline CDR1 and CDR2 sequences are SGHTA and FQGNSA. This CDR3 is 15 amino acids long. The DNA for the CDR3 is TGTGCCAGCAGCTTATATAGCGATGTCTCCTACGAGCAGTACTTC. Protein: CASSLYSDVSYEQYF.

This clone appeared once. The V call is TRBV28, the J call TRBJ2-7; TRBD1 matches at 7 bases. The CDR3 covers 15 residues. The J segment lost 5 bases and the V segment lost 6 bases, leaving 13 bases of the junction unmatched. Germline V gene data show CDR1 as MDHEN and CDR2 as SYDVKM. CDR3 amino acids: CASRTQQGTPHEQYF. The CDR3 nucleotides read TGTGCCAGCAGGACGCAACAGGGGACCCCCCACGAGCAGTACTTC. The whole variable domain, filled in from reference TRBV28 and TRBJ2-7, reads DVKVTQSSRYLVKRTGEKVFLECVQDMDHENMFWYRQDPGLGLRLIYFSYDVKMKEKGDIPEGYSVSREKKERFSLILESASTNQTSMYLCASRTQQGTPHEQYFGPGTRLTVT.

The rearrangement joins TRBV11-2 to TRBJ2-1; D call uncertain. Trimming pared 2 bases from V and 0 bases from J, leaving 14 bases between. The CDR3 length is 17 residues. The germline V gene encodes CDR1 SGHAT and CDR2 FQNNGV. CDR3 sequence: CASSLSRLRSSYNEQFF. The DNA of the CDR3 is TGTGCCAGCAGCTTATCTAGGTTGCGGTCCTCCTACAATGAGCAGTTCTTC.

The chain recombines TRBV28 with TRBJ1-4, with no clear D. The ends were cut back, 1 base at V and 8 bases at J, with 11 bases in the middle. Germline V CDR1 and CDR2: MDHEN, SYDVKM. The CDR3 consists of 14 residues. The CDR3 DNA follows: TGTGCCAGCAGTTTATCCCCCCAGATGGAAAAACTGTTTTTT. Its translation: CASSLSPQMEKLFF.

The chain employs TRBV3-1 (or the pseudogene TRBV3-2) and TRBJ2-5, with D possibly matching TRBD2 (5 bases). Trimming stripped 1 base from V and 5 bases from J, with 14 bases between. Germline-derived CDR1 and CDR2 are LGHDT and YNNKEL (reference sequence). The CDR3 has 15 residues. The CDR3 is CASSQGDGRRETQYF. In nucleotides, the CDR3 is TGTGCCAGCAGCCAAGGCGATGGTCGGAGGGAGACCCAGTACTTC.

The chain combines TRBV7-2 with TRBJ1-3, with 7 bases identical to TRBD1. V gave up 6 bases and J gave up 7 bases; unmatched junction bases: 12. Germline CDR1 reads SGHTA; CDR2 reads FQGNSA. This CDR3 comprises 15 residues. The CDR3 loop reads CASRPSTGAFNTIYF. CDR3 bases: TGTGCCAGCAGACCCAGTACAGGGGCTTTCAACACCATATATTTT.

This clone appeared a single time. The rearrangement joins TRBV11-2 to TRBJ1-4; 9 bases agree with TRBD1. This CDR3 is built from 14 residues. J lost 8 bases, V lost 4 bases, and 5 bases had no gene match. Germline V gene sequence: CDR1 SGHAT, CDR2 FQNNGV. The CDR3 DNA reads TGTGCCAGCAGCTCGGGACAGGGTAGCGAAAAACTGTTTTTT. Amino acid sequence: CASSSGQGSEKLFF.